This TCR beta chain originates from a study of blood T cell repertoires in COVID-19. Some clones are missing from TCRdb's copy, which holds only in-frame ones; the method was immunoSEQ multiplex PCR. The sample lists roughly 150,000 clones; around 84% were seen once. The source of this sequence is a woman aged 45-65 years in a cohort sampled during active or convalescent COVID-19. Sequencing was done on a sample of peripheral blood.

The CDR3 DNA reads TGTGCCAGCAGTTTAACAGAAGGCTATGGCTACACCTTC. Its protein is CASSLTEGYGYTF. The chain links TRBV12-3 or TRBV12-4 to TRBJ1-2; D ambiguous. Deletions cut 2 bases from V and 4 bases from J, with 8 bases between. There are 13 residues in the CDR3.